A selection of T cell receptor beta chains follows, all from one sample in a study of shared clonotypes between healthy human individuals. Data came from immunoSEQ multiplex PCR; TCRdb stores just in-frame clones and leaves some out. The table shows 550,000 to 600,000 clones, with roughly 98% occurring only once. The specimen sequenced was naive CD8+ T cells sorted from blood. The receptors come from a young man in good health. The CDR3 runs from the conserved cysteine through the conserved F or W. Fields, in order: J gene, clone size, V gene, D gene, CDR3 protein, CDR3 DNA. D genes are given only for firm matches. For some rows the clone size is stated as once, few or many, or as a class when expanded; others skip it.

TRBJ2-1 - TRBV4-1 TRBD1 CASSLTGNEQFF TGCGCCAGCAGCTTGACAGGGAATGAGCAGTTCTTC
TRBJ2-3 - TRBV7-2 TRBD1 CASSPGTGGTDTQYF TGTGCCAGCAGCCCCGGGACAGGAGGCACAGATACGCAGTATTTT
TRBJ1-2 - TRBV11-2 - CASSLVGIGYTF TGTGCCAGCAGCTTAGTCGGGATTGGCTACACCTTC
TRBJ2-3 - TRBV5-5 TRBD2 CASSDISGRPDTQYF TGTGCCAGCAGCGATATAAGCGGGAGACCGGATACGCAGTATTTT
TRBJ1-1 - TRBV28 - CASSYRTEAFF TGTGCCAGCAGTTATCGAACTGAAGCTTTCTTT
TRBJ2-3 once TRBV6-1 - CASLRSGTDTQYF TGTGCCAGCCTTAGGTCAGGCACAGATACGCAGTATTTT
TRBJ2-3 - TRBV4-1 - CASSQDRGPGTDTQYF TGCGCCAGCAGCCAAGATCGTGGGCCAGGCACAGATACGCAGTATTTT
TRBJ2-7 - TRBV7-8 TRBD2 CASSLAVAGGYEQYF TGTGCCAGCAGCTTAGCGGTAGCGGGAGGCTACGAGCAGTACTTC
TRBJ2-3 - TRBV2 - CAAGTIPGDTQYF TGTGCCGCAGGGACCATCCCTGGAGATACGCAGTATTTT
TRBJ2-1 - TRBV5-1 TRBD2 CASSFGTSGRGAAYNEQFF TGCGCCAGCAGCTTCGGGACTAGCGGGAGGGGGGCGGCCTACAATGAGCAGTTCTTC
TRBJ1-2 once TRBV19 - CASSIPSEGGDPYGYTF TGTGCCAGTAGTATCCCCTCAGAGGGGGGTGATCCCTATGGCTACACCTTC
TRBJ1-1 - TRBV13 - CASRPVRHHNTEAFF TGTGCCAGCAGACCCGTCAGGCACCATAACACTGAAGCTTTCTTT
TRBJ2-7 - TRBV5-4 TRBD1 CASSDRIGTGLYEQYF TGTGCCAGCAGCGACCGGATCGGGACAGGGCTTTACGAGCAGTACTTC
TRBJ2-1 - TRBV5-1 - CASSISGTAGHEQFF TGCGCCAGCAGCATATCCGGGACCGCCGGACATGAGCAGTTCTTC
TRBJ2-1 - TRBV27 TRBD1 CASSWPLGTGDNEQFF TGTGCCAGCAGTTGGCCCCTAGGGACAGGAGACAATGAGCAGTTCTTC
TRBJ2-7 - TRBV5-1 - CASSPGASYEQYF TGCGCCAGCAGCCCCGGGGCTTCCTACGAGCAGTACTTC
TRBJ2-7 - TRBV9 - CASSGERRDAPYEQYF TGTGCCAGCAGCGGAGAGAGGCGGGACGCCCCCTACGAGCAGTACTTC
TRBJ1-4 - TRBV7-9 TRBD1 CASSSETDRIMFF TGTGCCAGCAGCTCCGAAACGGACAGGATTATGTTTTTT
TRBJ2-7 - TRBV27 - CASSLSRTYEQYF TGTGCCAGCAGTTTATCCCGTACCTACGAGCAGTACTTC
TRBJ2-1 - TRBV29-1 TRBD2 CSVEGLAERPYEQFF TGCAGCGTTGAAGGACTAGCGGAGAGGCCGTATGAGCAGTTCTTC
TRBJ2-3 - TRBV27 - CASSLSYHTDTQYF TGTGCCAGCAGTTTATCTTATCACACAGATACGCAGTATTTT
TRBJ2-7 - TRBV11-2 - CASSLADYEQYF TGTGCCAGCAGCTTAGCTGACTACGAGCAGTACTTC
TRBJ2-1 once TRBV7-7 TRBD1 CASSLDRGSYNEQFF TGTGCCAGCAGCTTAGACAGGGGTTCCTACAATGAGCAGTTCTTC
TRBJ1-5 - TRBV7-9 TRBD1 CASSFEDRNQPQHF TGTGCCAGCAGCTTTGAGGACAGGAATCAGCCCCAGCATTTT